One sample yielded the 17 T cell receptor beta chains listed below, sequenced in a study of blood T cell repertoires in COVID-19 (dated by TCRdb to the early 2020s). Receptor libraries were prepared by the immunoSEQ multiplex PCR assay. TCRdb stores this immuneACCESS table with in-frame sequences only. Part of the clones is absent; in the studies checked, under half of the shortfall reflects unresolved V genes, and no reason is known for the rest. This sample holds under 300,000 clones; 84% were observed only once. The top ten clones comprise 2% to 2.5% of the sample. The sample was peripheral blood. Receptors were obtained from a man aged 40-49 years who had recovered from COVID-19.

The chain employs TRBV10-2 and TRBJ2-1, with 10 bases aligning to TRBD2. V lost 3 bases to trimming and J lost 2 bases; unmatched junction nucleotides: 1. The germline gives CDR1 WSHSY, CDR2 SAAADI. The CDR3 loop spans 15 amino acids. The CDR3 reads CASSEAGGPYNEQFF. In nucleotides, the CDR3 is TGCGCCAGCAGTGAAGCGGGAGGGCCCTACAATGAGCAGTTCTTC.

V and J are TRBV11-3 and TRBJ1-1; 9 bases are shared with TRBD1. The ends lost 5 bases at V and 4 bases at J; junction bases unmatched: 11. Germline V lookup: CDR1 SGHNT, CDR2 YENEEA. There are 16 residues in the CDR3. CDR3 sequence: CASSVGVRQGGTEAFF. CDR3 bases: TGTGCCAGCAGCGTGGGGGTGCGACAGGGGGGCACTGAAGCTTTCTTT.

This sequence joins TRBV30 and TRBJ2-5; TRBD1 might be the D (5 bases). Germline V gene lookup returns CDR1 GTSNPN and CDR2 SVGIG (reference sequence). With 0 bases removed from V and 5 bases from J, the gap between germline ends came to 16 bases. The CDR3 has 15 residues. The CDR3 coding sequence is TGTGCCTGGAGTGTACGGGTCAGGGTTGTGGAGACCCAGTACTTC. Translation: CAWSVRVRVVETQYF.

The gene calls are TRBV6-5 and TRBJ2-4, with D maybe TRBD1 (6 bases). Deletions cut 2 bases from V and 4 bases from J, with 9 bases between. The germline CDR1 and CDR2 sequences are MNHEY and SVGAGI. CDR3 length equals 14 residues. The CDR3 DNA reads TGTGCCAGCAGTTACGATGACAGGAAAAACATTCAGTACTTC. It codes for CASSYDDRKNIQYF.

This clone came up once. V and J are TRBV7-2 and TRBJ2-2, with D perhaps TRBD1 (6 bases). V lost 1 base and J 1 base, leaving 10 bases between the germline ends. The CDR3 has 16 residues. Germline assignment: CDR1 SGHTA and CDR2 FQGNSA. In DNA, the CDR3 is TGTGCCAGCAGCTTAGACGCGACAGGGAACACCGGGGAGCTGTTTTTT. The encoded protein is CASSLDATGNTGELFF.

The chain joins TRBV6-6 to TRBJ1-6, with D uncertain. V lost 6 bases to trimming and J lost 0 bases, with 3 bases between them. Germline CDR1 is MNHNY and CDR2 is SVGAGI (reference sequence). CDR3 length: 13 amino acids. The CDR3 DNA follows: TGTGCCAGCAGCTCCTCCTATAATTCACCCCTCCACTTT. This translates into CASSSSYNSPLHF.

The CDR3 region is CASRGPGTSYHNEQFF. Here the CDR3 DNA reads TGTGCCAGCAGGGGACCCGGGACTAGCTACCACAATGAGCAGTTCTTC. The chain combines TRBV11-2 with TRBJ2-1, with 9 bases fitting TRBD2. The CDR3 runs 16 residues. Germline CDR1 reads SGHAT; CDR2 reads FQNNGV. V gave up 6 bases and J gave up 5 bases; unmatched junction bases: 11.

V usage is TRBV27 and J usage is TRBJ2-5; D gene uncertain. With 7 bases removed from V and 2 bases from J, the gap between germline ends came to 14 bases. Germline CDR1 and CDR2: MNHEY and SMNVEV (reference sequence). The CDR3 runs 14 residues. DNA of the CDR3: TGTGCCAGCAAGGTGATAGCCGCGCAAGAGACCCAGTACTTC. Its translation is CASKVIAAQETQYF.

The V gene is TRBV6-1, the J gene TRBJ2-3; maybe TRBD2 (6 bases). Germline assignment: CDR1 MNHNS and CDR2 SASEGT. This CDR3 comprises 13 residues. V lost 11 bases, J lost 2 bases, and 14 bases lay in between. CDR3 sequence: CALGTGTTDTQYF. The CDR3 nucleotides read TGTGCCTTGGGGACTGGGACCACAGATACGCAGTATTTT.

The chain uses TRBV21-1 and TRBJ2-1; the D call of TRBD1 is as the table states it, not checked on the DNA. TRBV21-1 has pseudogene status. The CDR3 loop spans 15 amino acids. The chain's CDR3 is CASSKAGQGSPVQFF. CDR3 nucleotide sequence: TGTGCCAGCAGCAAAGCGGGACAGGGTTCGCCCGTCCAGTTCTTC.

For this clone: This CDR3 is also generated by other DNA sequences in the sample. This sequence joins TRBV5-1 and TRBJ2-5; the match to TRBD2 covers 10 bases. The germline CDR1 and CDR2 sequences are SGHRS and YFSETQ. With V trimmed by 2 bases and J by 5 bases, 0 bases remained unmatched. The CDR3 totals 13 residues. The CDR3: CASSLAGGETQYF. The CDR3 DNA reads as TGCGCCAGCAGCTTAGCGGGAGGGGAGACCCAGTACTTC.

V gene TRBV27 combines with J gene TRBJ2-7; weak D call: TRBD2 (6 bases). The CDR3 consists of 16 residues. Germline CDR1 and CDR2: MNHEY and SMNVEV (reference sequence). The V and J ends lost 0 bases and 5 bases respectively, with 17 bases between them. DNA of the CDR3: TGTGCCAGCAGTTTATCAACGGGACTCCACCCCCACGAGCAGTACTTC. Residues: CASSLSTGLHPHEQYF.

This clone was picked up one time. The chain combines TRBV5-3 with TRBJ2-2, with 11 bases identical to TRBD2. TRBV5-3 falls under the ORF class, with uncertain function. V gave up 7 bases and J gave up 4 bases; unmatched junction bases: 6. The CDR3 extends over 15 amino acids. The CDR3 DNA reads as TGTGCCAGACCCAGACTAGCGGGGCTCACCGGGGAGCTGTTTTTT. Translating gives CARPRLAGLTGELFF.

The chain links TRBV12-3 or TRBV12-4 to TRBJ1-1, with unresolved D. With 5 bases removed from V and 7 bases from J, the gap between germline ends came to 11 bases. The CDR3 loop spans 12 amino acids. DNA for the CDR3: TGTGCCAGCAGTCCCCAGATCAGTGAAGCTTTCTTT. Amino acids: CASSPQISEAFF.

The table lists this clone with a few counts. The chain uses TRBV19 and TRBJ2-1, with TRBD2 identical over 11 bases. CDR3 length: 19 residues. Unmatched junction bases numbered 17, after V lost 10 bases and J lost 0 bases. Per germline, CDR1 LNHDA and CDR2 SQIVND (reference sequence). The CDR3 reads CATGSRVAGGPISYNEQFF. The CDR3 DNA is TGTGCCACCGGTTCCCGCGTAGCGGGAGGGCCCATCTCCTACAATGAGCAGTTCTTC.

The rearrangement uses TRBV6-2 or TRBV6-3 and TRBJ2-7; 11 bases line up with TRBD2. Germline CDR1 MNHEY, CDR2 SVGEGT. V lost 5 bases and J lost 0; bases outside the gene matches: 9. The CDR3 runs 17 residues. The CDR3 reads CASSVAGGPRSSYEQYF. The CDR3 DNA is TGTGCCAGCAGTGTAGCGGGAGGGCCCCGGTCCTCCTACGAGCAGTACTTC.

The chain joins TRBV5-6 to TRBJ1-5; a possible D gene is TRBD1 (6 bases). The CDR3 runs to 18 residues. Looked up from germline, CDR1 is SGHDT and CDR2 is YYEEEE. The germline V and J ends were trimmed by 3 bases and 2 bases, with 21 bases remaining between them. Written as DNA, the CDR3 is TGTGCCAGCAGCTCATTGGTGGTAGGCAGGGGAGGCAATCAGCCCCAGCATTTT. Translating it yields CASSSLVVGRGGNQPQHF.